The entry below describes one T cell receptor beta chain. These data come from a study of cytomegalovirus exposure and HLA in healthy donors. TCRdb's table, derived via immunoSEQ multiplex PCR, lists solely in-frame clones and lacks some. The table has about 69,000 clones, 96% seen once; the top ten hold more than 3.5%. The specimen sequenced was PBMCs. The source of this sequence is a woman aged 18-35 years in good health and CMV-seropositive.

Written as DNA, the CDR3 is TGTGCCAGCAGTTTGCGGCGGGAGAACCGATACAATGAGCAGTTCTTC. Residues: CASSLRRENRYNEQFF. This chain uses TRBV27 with TRBJ2-1; 7 bases match TRBD2. J lost 4 bases, V lost 3 bases, and 9 bases had no gene match. The germline V gene has CDR1 MNHEY and CDR2 SMNVEV (reference sequence). CDR3 length: 16 residues.